Listed here are 31 T cell receptor beta chains from one sample, sequenced in a study of blood T cell repertoires in COVID-19. Profiling relied on immunoSEQ multiplex PCR, and the TCRdb table lists in-frame clones only, not all of them. Of roughly 100,000 clones in the sample, over 70% were seen once. Sequencing input: peripheral blood. The source is a woman older than 75 with acute or convalescent COVID-19.

The gene calls are TRBV28 and TRBJ2-6; possible D gene TRBD1, 5 bases. Germline CDR1 reads MDHEN; CDR2 reads SYDVKM. Trimming shortened V by 2 bases and J by 1 base, and 9 bases separated the two germline ends. CDR3 length: 16 amino acids. This CDR3 reads CASSLRPGSGANVLTF. Here the CDR3 DNA reads TGTGCCAGCAGTTTAAGGCCAGGGTCTGGGGCCAACGTCCTGACTTTC. The entire variable domain, with the rest obtained from reference TRBV28 and TRBJ2-6, is as follows: DVKVTQSSRYLVKRTGEKVFLECVQDMDHENMFWYRQDPGLGLRLIYFSYDVKMKEKGDIPEGYSVSREKKERFSLILESASTNQTSMYLCASSLRPGSGANVLTFGAGSRLTVL.

This clone has a single count. V usage is TRBV7-6 and J usage is TRBJ2-1; possibly TRBD1 for D (6 bases). Germline V gives CDR1 SGHVS, CDR2 FNYEAQ. Trimming stripped 3 bases from V and 9 bases from J, with 15 bases between. The length of the CDR3 is 14 residues. CDR3 coding DNA: TGTGCCAGCAGCTTGGGGGCAGGGGACCGTGAGCAGTTCTTC. Its protein is CASSLGAGDREQFF.

The rearrangement joins TRBV10-2 to TRBJ1-1; D remains unclear. The length of the CDR3 is 14 residues. V shed 2 bases and J shed 0 bases, with 7 bases lying between them. The germline V gene has CDR1 WSHSY and CDR2 SAAADI. The CDR3 nucleotides read TGCGCCAGCAGTGAGGTGGCCTTGAACACTGAAGCTTTCTTT. Encoded protein: CASSEVALNTEAFF.

The chain is built from TRBV7-9 and TRBJ1-4, with 7 positions matching TRBD1. Trimming took 3 bases from V and 5 from J; bases not matched to a gene: 3. This CDR3 is built from 14 residues. The germline CDR1 and CDR2 sequences are SEHNR and FQNEAQ (reference sequence). The DNA for the CDR3 is TGTGCCAGCAGCTTGACAGGGAGAAATGAAAAACTGTTTTTT. Translating it yields CASSLTGRNEKLFF.

The genes are TRBV19 and TRBJ2-1; 7 bases match TRBD2. The CDR3 runs to 13 residues. With V trimmed by 6 bases and J by 8 bases, 7 bases remained unmatched. CDR1 and CDR2 (germline): LNHDA, SQIVND (reference sequence). The DNA for the CDR3 is TGTGCCAGTAGGGGAGCGGGATCCGATGAGCAGTTCTTC. Translated: CASRGAGSDEQFF.

V is TRBV6-6 and J is TRBJ2-3; D is possibly TRBD2 (6 bases). Per germline, CDR1 MNHNY and CDR2 SVGAGI (reference sequence). Trimming cost V 2 bases and J 2 bases, with 11 bases left between them. This CDR3 is 15 amino acids long. The CDR3 nucleotides are TGTGCCAGCAGTTACCCTGGGACTTCCACAGATACGCAGTATTTT. It yields the protein CASSYPGTSTDTQYF.

This chain links TRBV6-5 with TRBJ2-5, with D possibly being TRBD2 (6 bases). This CDR3 region has 14 residues. Germline V gene lookup returns CDR1 MNHEY and CDR2 SVGAGI. V was pared by 3 bases and J by 1 base, with 9 bases between. In DNA, the CDR3 is TGTGCCAGCAGTTATGGGACTCTCCAAGAGACCCAGTACTTC. This encodes CASSYGTLQETQYF.

This sequence joins TRBV7-9 and TRBJ2-3; 7 bases are a match to TRBD1. Trimming cost V 11 bases and J 0 bases; bases outside gene matches: 14. This CDR3 has 16 residues. Germline loops: CDR1 SEHNR, CDR2 FQNEAQ (reference sequence). The CDR3 region has the DNA TGTGCCTGTGGGACAGCACCGACCACTAGCACAGATACGCAGTATTTT. Protein: CACGTAPTTSTDTQYF.

This chain links TRBV7-2 with TRBJ1-6; no clear D gene. The V end lost 3 bases, the J end lost 10 bases, and 10 bases lay between the germline ends. Per germline, CDR1 SGHTA and CDR2 FQGNSA. The CDR3 has 13 amino acids. In DNA form, the CDR3 reads TGTGCCAGCAGCTTTGGAGGGAGGTCACCCCTCCACTTT. It codes for CASSFGGRSPLHF.

The V gene is TRBV19, the J gene TRBJ1-6; D unresolved. Deletions cut 3 bases from V and 10 bases from J, with 7 bases between. The length of the CDR3 is 12 residues. Germline CDR1 and CDR2: LNHDA and SQIVND (reference sequence). The CDR3 region has the DNA TGTGCCAGTAGTATCGACTGGTCACCCCTCCACTTT. It is translated as CASSIDWSPLHF.

V and J are TRBV5-4 and TRBJ2-1; D not certain. CDR3 length: 13 residues. The germline V gene has CDR1 SGHNT and CDR2 YYREEE (reference sequence). V lost 2 bases and J 4 bases, leaving 7 bases between the germline ends. The CDR3 DNA reads TGTGCCAGCAGCTTTGGCTCTTACAATGAGCAGTTCTTC. Its translation is CASSFGSYNEQFF.

This clone was observed a single time. The chain employs TRBV20-1 and TRBJ2-7; D ambiguous. This CDR3 contains 14 residues. The V end was cut by 6 bases, the J end by 9 bases, with 24 bases between. Germline CDR1 and CDR2: DFQATT and SNEGSKA (reference sequence). For the CDR3, the DNA is TGCAGTGCCAGTCTCGAGGCCTCCTTATCGGGGCAGTACTTC. Translated: CSASLEASLSGQYF.

With regard to this clone: The CDR3 ends on some other residue instead of the conserved phenylalanine or tryptophan, so this is likely a read error. It is unclear where the CDR3 begins or ends on the DNA, so no DNA is shown, and the CDR3 is as TCRdb lists it. The chain links TRBV6-5 to TRBJ2-3; TRBD2, as called in the table, went unchecked against the DNA. Both ends counted, the CDR3 spans 10 residues. CDR1 is MNHEY, CDR2 SVGAGI, per germline. The CDR3 is CASSSPPGLQ.

The chain couples TRBV12-1 to TRBJ2-5; whether TRBD2, the table's D call, matches the DNA was not checked. TRBV12-1 is reported as a pseudogene. This CDR3 is 16 amino acids long. The CDR3 region is CASSFRAGGRQETQYF. As DNA, the CDR3 is TGTGCCAGCAGCTTTCGGGCGGGGGGCCGCCAAGAGACCCAGTACTTC.

The chain uses TRBV5-1 and TRBJ2-3, with 8 bases lining up with TRBD2. J was trimmed by 2 bases and V by 2 bases; bases with no gene match: 4. The CDR3 length is 15 residues. Germline assignment: CDR1 SGHRS and CDR2 YFSETQ. In DNA, the CDR3 is TGCGCCAGCAGCTTCTCTAGCGGGCACACAGATACGCAGTATTTT. The encoded protein is CASSFSSGHTDTQYF.

The rearrangement uses TRBV2 and TRBJ1-4; weak D call: TRBD1 (6 bases). The CDR3 has 15 residues. Trimming removed 5 bases from V and 4 bases from J, with 14 bases in between. Germline-derived CDR1 and CDR2 are SNHLY and FYNNEI. The CDR3 protein is CASSIQGTFNEKLFF. In DNA, the CDR3 is TGTGCCAGCAGTATACAGGGAACTTTTAATGAAAAACTGTTTTTT.

V is TRBV2 and J is TRBJ1-1; 8 bases align to TRBD1. The CDR3 length is 14 residues. Germline CDR1 SNHLY, CDR2 FYNNEI. V was clipped by 6 bases and J by 4 bases; unmatched bases: 7. The DNA of the CDR3 is TGTGCCAGCAGCATACAGGGGGTTGGCACTGAAGCTTTCTTT. Protein sequence: CASSIQGVGTEAFF.

J is TRBJ2-1 and V is TRBV5-1; the match to TRBD2 covers 7 bases. Germline V gives CDR1 SGHRS, CDR2 YFSETQ. The CDR3 spans 15 residues. V was clipped by 2 bases and J by 8 bases; unmatched bases: 10. CDR3 in amino acids: CASSLGAGATYEQFF. In nucleotides, the CDR3 is TGCGCCAGCAGCTTAGGGGCGGGAGCGACATATGAGCAGTTCTTC.

V gene TRBV3-1 (or the pseudogene TRBV3-2) combines with J gene TRBJ1-1; the match to TRBD1 covers 8 bases. The CDR3 runs 14 residues. Trimming took 0 bases from V and 6 from J; bases not matched to a gene: 3. Looked up from germline, CDR1 is LGHDT and CDR2 is YNNKEL (reference sequence). CDR3 protein: CASSQDLTGAEAFF. CDR3 nucleotide sequence: TGTGCCAGCAGCCAAGATTTGACAGGGGCTGAAGCTTTCTTT.

This chain links TRBV12-3 or TRBV12-4 with TRBJ2-6, with D unresolved. V was clipped by 7 bases and J by 1 base, with 5 bases between them. The CDR3 runs to 13 residues. The DNA for the CDR3 is TGTGCCAGCACCCTATCTGGGGCCAACGTCCTGACTTTC. Amino acid sequence: CASTLSGANVLTF.

This clone was recorded only once. The genes are TRBV29-1 and TRBJ2-7; 12 positions match TRBD1. Losses at the gene ends were 5 bases for V and 6 bases for J; bases not matched to a gene: 5. CDR1 is SQVTM and CDR2 is ANQGSEA in the germline V gene. The CDR3 covers 13 residues. CDR3 DNA sequence: TGCAGCGTTTGTGGGACAGGGGGCATCGAGCAGTACTTC. Its translation is CSVCGTGGIEQYF.

This sequence joins TRBV6-2 or TRBV6-3 and TRBJ1-1, with 8 bases identical to TRBD1. Losses at the gene ends were 5 bases for V and 0 bases for J; bases not matched to a gene: 11. CDR3 size: 17 residues. The germline gives CDR1 MNHEY, CDR2 SVGEGT. The CDR3 DNA sequence: TGTGCCAGCAGTCCCCGCTCGACAGGGGTGGTGAACACTGAAGCTTTCTTT. As protein: CASSPRSTGVVNTEAFF.

The chain has TRBV6-6 and TRBJ2-2; 10 bases agree with TRBD1. The CDR3 has 14 amino acids. Germline CDR1 is MNHNY and CDR2 is SVGAGI (reference sequence). The V segment lost 10 bases and the J segment 5 bases; nucleotides outside the gene matches: 7. The CDR3 sequence: CAILPGQGTGELFF. CDR3 DNA sequence: TGTGCCATTCTTCCGGGACAGGGGACCGGGGAGCTGTTTTTT.

CDR3 in DNA: TGTGCCAGCAGCCCAGCGTTCTCGGGGGGTATCACAGATACGCAGTATTTT. Amino acid sequence: CASSPAFSGGITDTQYF. V is TRBV13 and J is TRBJ2-3; 7 bases map to TRBD2. J was trimmed by 2 bases and V by 5 bases; bases with no gene match: 13. Germline V CDR1 and CDR2: PRHDT, FYEKMQ (reference sequence). CDR3 length equals 17 residues.

This chain connects TRBV28 to TRBJ1-1; D not certain. V lost 5 bases and J 7 bases, leaving 8 bases between the germline ends. Germline V gene data show CDR1 as MDHEN and CDR2 as SYDVKM. The CDR3 runs to 11 residues. The CDR3 bases are TGTGCCAGCAGTGTCATACTTGAAGCTTTCTTT. Encoded protein: CASSVILEAFF. Variable domain in full (rest from reference TRBV28 and TRBJ1-1): DVKVTQSSRYLVKRTGEKVFLECVQDMDHENMFWYRQDPGLGLRLIYFSYDVKMKEKGDIPEGYSVSREKKERFSLILESASTNQTSMYLCASSVILEAFFGQGTRLTVV.

The rearrangement uses TRBV7-2 and TRBJ2-3; weak D call: TRBD2 (6 bases). The V gene lost 3 bases and the J gene lost 4 bases, with 20 bases spanning the gap. The CDR3 length is 17 residues. Germline-derived CDR1 and CDR2 are SGHTA and FQGNSA. The CDR3 DNA reads as TGTGCCAGCAGCTTCGGGGTGGCAGCGGGTATGTCAGATACGCAGTATTTT. It specifies CASSFGVAAGMSDTQYF.

This chain joins TRBV29-1 and TRBJ2-1; 12 positions agree with TRBD2. The germline V gene has CDR1 SQVTM and CDR2 ANQGSEA. The length of the CDR3 is 18 residues. The V gene end was trimmed by 6 bases and the J gene end by 0 bases; junction bases not matched to a gene: 12. CDR3 sequence (DNA): TGCAGCGTGAAGGTACTAGCGGGGGGCCAGAGCTCCTACAATGAGCAGTTCTTC. Encoded protein: CSVKVLAGGQSSYNEQFF.

This chain links TRBV28 with TRBJ1-5; D might be TRBD1 (5 bases). The V gene's germline CDR1 is MDHEN and CDR2 SYDVKM. Trimming took 5 bases from V and 3 from J, leaving 8 bases between them. The length of the CDR3 is 13 residues. Here the CDR3 reads CASSTGVNQPQHF. CDR3 DNA: TGTGCCAGCAGTACGGGGGTCAATCAGCCCCAGCATTTT. The whole variable domain, remainder taken from reference TRBV28 and TRBJ1-5, is DVKVTQSSRYLVKRTGEKVFLECVQDMDHENMFWYRQDPGLGLRLIYFSYDVKMKEKGDIPEGYSVSREKKERFSLILESASTNQTSMYLCASSTGVNQPQHFGDGTRLSIL.

A single count supports this clone. V is TRBV12-5 and J is TRBJ2-5; 10 bases are a match to TRBD1. The CDR3 totals 14 residues. The trim removed 4 bases at V and 5 bases at J, leaving 4 bases unmatched. The germline V gene has CDR1 LGHNT and CDR2 FRNRAP. CDR3 nucleotide sequence: TGTGCTAGTGGTTGGACAGGGGGTCAGGAGACCCAGTACTTC. Encoded protein: CASGWTGGQETQYF.

The J gene is TRBJ1-2, the V gene TRBV20-1, with TRBD1 matching over 7 bases. Germline CDR1 is DFQATT and CDR2 is SNEGSKA (reference sequence). V lost 3 bases, J lost 2 bases, and 3 bases stayed unmatched. This CDR3 contains 13 residues. In nucleotides, the CDR3 is TGCAGTGCTAGTGCACAGGGGAACTATGGCTACACCTTC. Its translation is CSASAQGNYGYTF.

The chain is built from TRBV6-5 and TRBJ1-6, with a tentative D call TRBD1 (6 bases). Germline assignment: CDR1 MNHEY and CDR2 SVGAGI. V dropped 2 bases and J dropped 7 bases, with 12 bases sitting between them. CDR3 length equals 15 residues. The CDR3 DNA is TGTGCCAGCAGTTACCGGGGGGCTCGGAATTCACCCCTCCACTTT. Protein sequence: CASSYRGARNSPLHF.